This record covers a single T cell receptor (beta chain). Study processing details: Amplification from reference gene primers served as the basis for estimated nucleated cell counts. Generated by immunoSEQ multiplex PCR, the TCRdb table keeps only in-frame clones and is missing some. For V, J and clone size, that table is used; D and trimming come from the DNA. The table includes a few hundred thousand clones, about 82% detected once. This entry belongs to a study of blood T cell repertoires in COVID-19. Study background: The United States, Italy and Spain were the sources of the acute and convalescent COVID-19 samples. T cells, B-cell-depleted T cells, or PBMCs provided the cDNA or gDNA that served as material.

The CDR3 is made up of 11 amino acids. CDR1 MGHRA and CDR2 YSYEKL come from the germline V gene. V lost 3 bases to trimming and J lost 8 bases, with 7 bases between them. The specimen sequenced was peripheral blood. The genes are TRBV4-1 and TRBJ1-2, with D maybe TRBD1 (6 bases). This sequence originates from a woman aged 45-59 years with acute or convalescent COVID-19. This CDR3 reads CASSHRGGYTF. In DNA, the CDR3 is TGCGCCAGCAGCCACAGGGGAGGCTACACCTTC.